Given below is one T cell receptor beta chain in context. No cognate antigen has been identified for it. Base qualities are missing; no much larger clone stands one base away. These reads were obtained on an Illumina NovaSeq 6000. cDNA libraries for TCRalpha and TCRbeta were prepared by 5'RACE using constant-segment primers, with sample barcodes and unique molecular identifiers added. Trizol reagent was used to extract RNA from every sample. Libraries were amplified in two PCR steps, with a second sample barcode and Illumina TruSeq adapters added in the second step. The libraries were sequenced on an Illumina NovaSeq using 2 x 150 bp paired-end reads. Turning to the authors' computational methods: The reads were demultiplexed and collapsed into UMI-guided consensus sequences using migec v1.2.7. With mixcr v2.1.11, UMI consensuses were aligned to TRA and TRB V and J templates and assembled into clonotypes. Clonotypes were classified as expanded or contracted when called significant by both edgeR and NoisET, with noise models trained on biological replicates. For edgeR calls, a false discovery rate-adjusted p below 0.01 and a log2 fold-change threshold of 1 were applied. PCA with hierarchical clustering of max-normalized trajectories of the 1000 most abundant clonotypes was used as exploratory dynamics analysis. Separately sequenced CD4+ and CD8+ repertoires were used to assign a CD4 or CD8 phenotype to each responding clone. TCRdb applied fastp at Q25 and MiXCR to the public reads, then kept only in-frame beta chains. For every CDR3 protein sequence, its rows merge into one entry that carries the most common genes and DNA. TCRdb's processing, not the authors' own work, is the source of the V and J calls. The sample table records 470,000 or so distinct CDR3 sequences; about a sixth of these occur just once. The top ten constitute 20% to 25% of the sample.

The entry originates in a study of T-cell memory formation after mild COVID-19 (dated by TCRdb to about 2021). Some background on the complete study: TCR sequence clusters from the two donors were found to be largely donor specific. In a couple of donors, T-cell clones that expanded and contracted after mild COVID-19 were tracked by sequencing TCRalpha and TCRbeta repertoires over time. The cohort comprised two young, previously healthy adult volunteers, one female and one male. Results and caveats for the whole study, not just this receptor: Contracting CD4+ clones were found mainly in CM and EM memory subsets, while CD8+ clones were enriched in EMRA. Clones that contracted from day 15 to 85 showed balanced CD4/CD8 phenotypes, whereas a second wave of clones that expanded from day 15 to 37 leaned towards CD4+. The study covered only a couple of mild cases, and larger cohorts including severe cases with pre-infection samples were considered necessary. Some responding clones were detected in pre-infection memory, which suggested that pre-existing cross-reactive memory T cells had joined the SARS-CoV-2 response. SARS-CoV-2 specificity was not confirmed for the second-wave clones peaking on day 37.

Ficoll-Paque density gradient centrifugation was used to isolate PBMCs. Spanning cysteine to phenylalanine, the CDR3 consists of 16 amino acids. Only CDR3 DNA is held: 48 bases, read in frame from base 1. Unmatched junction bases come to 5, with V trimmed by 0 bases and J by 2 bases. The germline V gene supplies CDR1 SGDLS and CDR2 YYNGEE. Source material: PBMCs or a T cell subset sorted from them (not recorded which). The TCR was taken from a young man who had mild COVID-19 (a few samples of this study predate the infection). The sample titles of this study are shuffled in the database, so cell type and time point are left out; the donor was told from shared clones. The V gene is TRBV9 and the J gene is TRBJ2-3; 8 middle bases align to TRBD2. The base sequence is TGTGCCAGCAGCGTAGGGAAGCGGGGGCTCACAGATACGCAGTATTTT. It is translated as CASSVGKRGLTDTQYF.